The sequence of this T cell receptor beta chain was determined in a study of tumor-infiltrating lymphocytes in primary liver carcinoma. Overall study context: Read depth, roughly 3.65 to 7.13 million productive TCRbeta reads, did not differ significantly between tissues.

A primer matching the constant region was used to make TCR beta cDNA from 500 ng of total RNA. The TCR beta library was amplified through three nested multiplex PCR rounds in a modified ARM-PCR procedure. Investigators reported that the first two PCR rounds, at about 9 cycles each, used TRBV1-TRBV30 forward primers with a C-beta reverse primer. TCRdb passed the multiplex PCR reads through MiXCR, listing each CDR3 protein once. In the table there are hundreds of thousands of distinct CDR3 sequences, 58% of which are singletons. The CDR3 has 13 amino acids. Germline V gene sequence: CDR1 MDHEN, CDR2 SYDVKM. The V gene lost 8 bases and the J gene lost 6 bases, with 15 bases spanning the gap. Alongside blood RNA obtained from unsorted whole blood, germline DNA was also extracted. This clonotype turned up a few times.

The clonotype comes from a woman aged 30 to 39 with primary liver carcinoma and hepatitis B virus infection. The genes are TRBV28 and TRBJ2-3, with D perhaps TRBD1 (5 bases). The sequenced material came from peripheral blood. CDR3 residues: CASGARVPDTQYF. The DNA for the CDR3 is TGTGCCAGCGGGGCCAGGGTCCCTGATACGCAGTATTTT.